This T cell receptor (beta chain) was documented in a study of blood T cell repertoires in COVID-19. Worth noting for this clone: The junction shows a germline mismatch at one end, possibly a read error.

Under the authors' procedure: How many nucleated cells were present was estimated from reference gene primer amplification. The repertoire was sequenced with immunoSEQ multiplex PCR; TCRdb's copy has only in-frame clones and lacks some. That table supplies the V and J calls and clone size; D and trimming were determined from the DNA. The sample shows approximately 70,000 clones, approximately 90% of them seen only once. The CDR3 consists of 16 residues. Germline CDR1 and CDR2: SSHAT and FNYEAQ (reference sequence). The material sequenced was peripheral blood. The rearrangement links TRBV7-7 to TRBJ2-2; TRBD1 aligns across 9 bases. This clonotype originated in an elderly woman with active COVID-19. This chain's CDR3 is CASSTRQGGATGELFF. DNA of the CDR3: TGTGCTAGCAGCACTCGACAGGGGGGGGCGACCGGGGAGCTGTTTTTT.